What follows is one T cell receptor (beta chain) and its context. What it binds is not known. The sample is drawn from a study of a mutant IDH1 vaccine in newly diagnosed glioma. Background on the study: Earlier care involved radiotherapy, temozolomide, or both, and the majority received both.

Study results and limitations: Of all patients, around 94% showed vaccine-induced immune responses. There seemed to be no relation between pseudoprogression and changes in top peripheral T cell clonotypes.

The repertoire was sequenced with immunoSEQ multiplex PCR; TCRdb's copy has only in-frame clones and lacks some. This sample has about 51,000 clones, with roughly 80% found just once. Trimming took 7 bases from V and 1 from J, leaving 11 bases between them. The CDR3 totals 15 residues. In germline, CDR1 is LNHDA, CDR2 SQIVND (reference sequence). Time point indicated: baseline, week 1 (first vaccination visit). Noted treatment: pre-vaccination baseline after standard-of-care therapy. Tumors from donors were new WHO grade 3 or 4 IDH1-mutant astrocytomas with ATRX loss. This TCR derives from a middle-aged woman with glioma. The rearrangement joins TRBV19 to TRBJ2-6, with D perhaps matching TRBD1 (6 bases). The source was PBMCs, collected from a glioma patient treated with radiotherapy, temozolomide or both. CDR3 sequence: CASNNQGSGANVLTF. CDR3 bases: TGTGCCAGTAATAATCAGGGGTCTGGGGCCAACGTCCTGACTTTC.